Sequencing of this TCR beta chain was carried out in a study of shared clonotypes between healthy human individuals. Study details: Each donor contributed plates that comprised three CD4 naive, three CD4 memory, two CD8 naive and one CD8 memory.

Regarding the study as a whole: Generation of non-shared clonotypes was less probable than generation of clonotypes shared by all four donors.

Sequenced by immunoSEQ multiplex PCR; TCRdb stores in-frame clones only, minus some. The sample holds some 1 million clones, more than 65% seen once. This CDR3 spans 12 amino acids. Trimming cost V 3 bases and J 9 bases, with 10 bases left between them. Germline loops: CDR1 SGDLS, CDR2 YYNGEE. Comment on this clone: Its antigen is unknown.

The receptor was derived from a man aged 18-30 years in good health. The source material was memory CD4+ T cells sorted from blood. Subset denoted: CD45RA-negative fraction. J is TRBJ2-1 and V is TRBV9; D is unresolved. CDR3 nucleotide sequence: TGTGCCAGCAGCGCGACACTCACTGAGCAGTTCTTC. Its translation: CASSATLTEQFF.